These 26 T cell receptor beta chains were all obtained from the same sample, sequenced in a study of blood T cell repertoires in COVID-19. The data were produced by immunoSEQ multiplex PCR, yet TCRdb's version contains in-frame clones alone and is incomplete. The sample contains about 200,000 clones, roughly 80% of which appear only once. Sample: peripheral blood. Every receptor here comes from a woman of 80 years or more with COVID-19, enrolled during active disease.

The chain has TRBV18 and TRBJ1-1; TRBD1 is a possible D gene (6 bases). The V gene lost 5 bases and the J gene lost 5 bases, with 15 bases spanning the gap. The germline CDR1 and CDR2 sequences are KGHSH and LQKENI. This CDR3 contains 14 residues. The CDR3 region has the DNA TGTGCCAGCTCATCAATAGGGGGAGAGACTGAAGCTTTCTTT. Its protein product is CASSSIGGETEAFF.

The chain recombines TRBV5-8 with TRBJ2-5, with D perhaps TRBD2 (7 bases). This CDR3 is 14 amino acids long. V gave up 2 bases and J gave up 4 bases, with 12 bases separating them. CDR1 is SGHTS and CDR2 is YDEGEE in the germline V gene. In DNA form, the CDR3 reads TGTGCCAGCAGCTTTGGGGGGGGCCGAGAGACCCAGTACTTC. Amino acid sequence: CASSFGGGRETQYF.

CDR3 loop: CASSEFVWRGEETQYF. The CDR3 DNA reads TGTGCCAGCAGTGAATTTGTATGGCGGGGGGAAGAGACCCAGTACTTC. This chain connects TRBV6-1 to TRBJ2-5; 8 nucleotides match TRBD2. Germline V CDR1 and CDR2: MNHNS, SASEGT. Trimming took 2 bases from V and 3 from J; bases not matched to a gene: 8. The length of the CDR3 is 16 residues.

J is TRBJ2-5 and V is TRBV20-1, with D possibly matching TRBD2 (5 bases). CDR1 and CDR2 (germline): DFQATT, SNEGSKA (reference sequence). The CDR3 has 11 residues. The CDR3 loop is CSWESVETQYF. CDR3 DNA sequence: TGCAGCTGGGAGTCCGTGGAGACCCAGTACTTC.

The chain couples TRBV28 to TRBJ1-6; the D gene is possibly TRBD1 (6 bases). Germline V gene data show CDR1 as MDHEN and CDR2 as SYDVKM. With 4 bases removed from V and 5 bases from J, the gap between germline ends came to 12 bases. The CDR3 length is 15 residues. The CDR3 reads CASSSLQGNNSPLHF. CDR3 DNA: TGTGCCAGCAGTTCACTACAGGGTAATAATTCACCCCTCCACTTT.

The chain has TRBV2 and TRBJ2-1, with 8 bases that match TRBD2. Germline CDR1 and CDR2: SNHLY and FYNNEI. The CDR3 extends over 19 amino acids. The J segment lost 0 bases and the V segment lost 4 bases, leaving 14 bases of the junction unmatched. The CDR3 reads CASSVGLVEGVGSYNEQFF. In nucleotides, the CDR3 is TGTGCCAGCAGTGTGGGACTAGTGGAAGGGGTCGGCTCCTACAATGAGCAGTTCTTC. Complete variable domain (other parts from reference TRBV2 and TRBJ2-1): EPEVTQTPSHQVTQMGQEVILRCVPISNHLYFYWYRQILGQKVEFLVSFYNNEISEKSEIFDDQFSVERPDGSNFTLKIRSTKLEDSAMYFCASSVGLVEGVGSYNEQFFGPGTRLTVL.

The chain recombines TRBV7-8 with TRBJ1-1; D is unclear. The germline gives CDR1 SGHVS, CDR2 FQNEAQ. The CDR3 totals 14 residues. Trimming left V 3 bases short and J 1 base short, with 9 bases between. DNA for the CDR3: TGTGCCAGCAGCTTCGGGGAGGGGAACACTGAAGCTTTCTTT. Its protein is CASSFGEGNTEAFF.

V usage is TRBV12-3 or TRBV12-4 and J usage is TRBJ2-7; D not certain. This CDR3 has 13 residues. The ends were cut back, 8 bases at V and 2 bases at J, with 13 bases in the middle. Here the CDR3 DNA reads TGTGCCAGCTCGGCCTTTCGGGCCTACGAGCAGTACTTC. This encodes CASSAFRAYEQYF.

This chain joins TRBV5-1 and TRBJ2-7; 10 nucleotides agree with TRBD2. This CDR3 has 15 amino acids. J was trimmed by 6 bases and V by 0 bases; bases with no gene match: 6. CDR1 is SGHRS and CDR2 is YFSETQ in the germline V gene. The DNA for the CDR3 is TGCGCCAGCAGCTTGGTTTCTAGCGGGAGCTCCGAGCAGTACTTC. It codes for CASSLVSSGSSEQYF.

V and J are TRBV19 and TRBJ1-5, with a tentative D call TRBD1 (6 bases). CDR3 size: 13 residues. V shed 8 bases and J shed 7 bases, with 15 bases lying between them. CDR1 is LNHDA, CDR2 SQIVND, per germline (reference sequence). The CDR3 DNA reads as TGTGCCAGTTCCTTTCGGACAGACCAGCCCCAGCATTTT. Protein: CASSFRTDQPQHF.

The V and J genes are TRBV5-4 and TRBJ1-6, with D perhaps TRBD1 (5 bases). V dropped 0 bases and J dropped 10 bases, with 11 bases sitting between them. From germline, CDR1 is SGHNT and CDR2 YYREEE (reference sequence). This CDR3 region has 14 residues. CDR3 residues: CASSLAGGGSPLHF. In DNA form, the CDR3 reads TGTGCCAGCAGCTTGGCGGGGGGAGGGTCACCCCTCCACTTT.

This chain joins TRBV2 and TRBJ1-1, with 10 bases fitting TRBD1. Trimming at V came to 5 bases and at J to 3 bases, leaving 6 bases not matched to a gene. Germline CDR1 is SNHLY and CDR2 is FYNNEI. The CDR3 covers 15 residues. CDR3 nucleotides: TGTGCCAGCAGTCTGACAGGGGGCCGGTACACTGAAGCTTTCTTT. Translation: CASSLTGGRYTEAFF.

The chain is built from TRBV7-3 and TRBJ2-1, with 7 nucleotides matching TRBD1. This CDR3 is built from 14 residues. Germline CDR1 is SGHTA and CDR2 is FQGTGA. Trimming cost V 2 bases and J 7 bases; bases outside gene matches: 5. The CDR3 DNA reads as TGTGCCAGCAGCTTAGACAGGGAAGGAAATGAGCAGTTCTTC. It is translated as CASSLDREGNEQFF.

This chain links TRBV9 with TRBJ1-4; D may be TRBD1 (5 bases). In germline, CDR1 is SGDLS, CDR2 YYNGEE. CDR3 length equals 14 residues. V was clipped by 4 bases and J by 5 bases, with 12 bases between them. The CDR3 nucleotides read TGTGCCAGCAGCCCGGGGGACCGGAATGAAAAACTGTTTTTT. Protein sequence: CASSPGDRNEKLFF.

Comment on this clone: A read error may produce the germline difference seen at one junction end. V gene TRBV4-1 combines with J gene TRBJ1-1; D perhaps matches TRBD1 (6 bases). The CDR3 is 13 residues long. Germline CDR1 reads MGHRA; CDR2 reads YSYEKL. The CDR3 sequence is CASSQEGGIQVGF. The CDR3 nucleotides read TGCGCCAGCAGCCAAGAAGGGGGTATCCAGGTGGGATTT.

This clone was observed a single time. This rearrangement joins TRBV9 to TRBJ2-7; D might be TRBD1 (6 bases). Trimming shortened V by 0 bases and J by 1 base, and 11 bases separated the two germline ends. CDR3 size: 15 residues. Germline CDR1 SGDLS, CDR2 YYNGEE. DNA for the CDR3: TGTGCCAGCAGCGTAGCCCCGACAGGTTCCTACGAGCAGTACTTC. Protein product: CASSVAPTGSYEQYF.

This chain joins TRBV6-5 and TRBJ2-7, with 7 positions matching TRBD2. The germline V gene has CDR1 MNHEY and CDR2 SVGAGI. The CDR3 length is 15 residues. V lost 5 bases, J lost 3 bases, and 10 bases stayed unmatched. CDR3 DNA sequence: TGTGCCAGCAGTAGGGACTACGACGCTCTCTACGAGCAGTACTTC. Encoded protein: CASSRDYDALYEQYF.

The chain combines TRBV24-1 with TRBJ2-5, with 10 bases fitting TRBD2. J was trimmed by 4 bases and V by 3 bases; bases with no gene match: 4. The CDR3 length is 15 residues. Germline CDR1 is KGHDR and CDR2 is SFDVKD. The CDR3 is CATSDASGSRETQYF. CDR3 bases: TGTGCCACCAGTGATGCTAGCGGGAGTCGAGAGACCCAGTACTTC.

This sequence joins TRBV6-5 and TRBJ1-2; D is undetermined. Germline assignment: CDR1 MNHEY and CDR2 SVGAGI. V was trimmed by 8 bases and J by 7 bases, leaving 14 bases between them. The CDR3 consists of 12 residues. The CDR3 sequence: CASYTLARGYTF. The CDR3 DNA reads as TGTGCCAGCTACACCCTTGCCCGTGGCTACACCTTC.

The CDR3 loop is CASSLYRNTGELFF. The CDR3, as DNA: TGTGCCAGCAGCTTATATAGGAACACCGGGGAGCTGTTTTTT. The chain joins TRBV7-3 to TRBJ2-2; D is ambiguous. Germline V lookup: CDR1 SGHTA, CDR2 FQGTGA. CDR3 length equals 14 residues. Trimming stripped 2 bases from V and 1 base from J, with 5 bases between.

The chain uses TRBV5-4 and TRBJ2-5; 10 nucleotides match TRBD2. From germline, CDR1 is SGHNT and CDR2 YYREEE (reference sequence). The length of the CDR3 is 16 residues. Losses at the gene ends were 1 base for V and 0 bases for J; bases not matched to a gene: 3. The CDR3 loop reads CASSLSLAGDQETQYF. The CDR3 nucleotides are TGTGCCAGCAGCTTGTCCCTAGCGGGGGACCAAGAGACCCAGTACTTC.

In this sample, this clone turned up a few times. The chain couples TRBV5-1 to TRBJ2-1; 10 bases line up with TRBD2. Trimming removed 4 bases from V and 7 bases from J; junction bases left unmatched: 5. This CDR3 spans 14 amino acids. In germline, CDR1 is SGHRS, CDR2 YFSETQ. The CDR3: CASSLAGVSNEQFF. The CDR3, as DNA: TGCGCCAGCAGCCTAGCGGGAGTATCGAATGAGCAGTTCTTC.

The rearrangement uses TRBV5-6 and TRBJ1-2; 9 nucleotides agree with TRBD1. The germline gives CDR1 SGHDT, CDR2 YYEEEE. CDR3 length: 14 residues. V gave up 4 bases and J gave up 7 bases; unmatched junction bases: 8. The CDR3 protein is CASSDRTGGAGYTF. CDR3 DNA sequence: TGTGCCAGCAGCGATAGAACAGGGGGCGCTGGCTACACCTTC.

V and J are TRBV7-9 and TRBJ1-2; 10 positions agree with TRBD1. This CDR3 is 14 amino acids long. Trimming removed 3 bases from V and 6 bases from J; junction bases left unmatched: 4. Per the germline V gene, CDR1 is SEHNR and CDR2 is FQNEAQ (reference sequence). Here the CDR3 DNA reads TGTGCCAGCAGCTTCCACGGGACAGGGGATGGCTACACCTTC. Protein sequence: CASSFHGTGDGYTF.

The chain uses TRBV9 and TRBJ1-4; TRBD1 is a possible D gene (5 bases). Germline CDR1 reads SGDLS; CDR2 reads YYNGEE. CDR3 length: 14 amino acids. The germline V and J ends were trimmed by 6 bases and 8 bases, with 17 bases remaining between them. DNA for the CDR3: TGTGCCAGCACAAGTGGGGGGACCGGAGAAAAACTGTTTTTT. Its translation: CASTSGGTGEKLFF. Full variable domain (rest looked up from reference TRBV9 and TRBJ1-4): DSGVTQTPKHLITATGQRVTLRCSPRSGDLSVYWYQQSLDQGLQFLIQYYNGEERAKGNILERFSAQQFPDLHSELNLSSLELGDSALYFCASTSGGTGEKLFFGSGTQLSVL.

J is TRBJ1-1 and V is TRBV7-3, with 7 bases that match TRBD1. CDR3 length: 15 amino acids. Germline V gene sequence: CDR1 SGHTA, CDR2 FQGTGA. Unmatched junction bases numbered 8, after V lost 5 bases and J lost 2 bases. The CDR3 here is CASSATGSINTEAFF. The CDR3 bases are TGTGCCAGCAGCGCGACAGGGTCGATAAACACTGAAGCTTTCTTT.